This record looks at one T cell receptor (beta chain) sequence and its context. What it binds is not known. An Oncomine TCR Beta short-read assay was used to sequence the DNA from cultured CD4+ T cells. The genomic DNA was obtained from cultured CD4+ T cells by extraction with the QIAamp micro DNA kit. From the PCR reads, TCRdb called clonotypes with MiXCR, one entry per CDR3 protein. The table includes 6,000 or so distinct CDR3 sequences, approximately 33% detected once. The treatment is: approximately 11-day PBMC culture with coronavirus spike peptide pools or control peptides (ViraFEST assay). Unexposed donor CD4+ T cells predated the COVID-19 pandemic, collected 2011-2018. The record originates from a study of vaccination and CD4 T cells after COVID-19. Germline CDR1 is SGHRS and CDR2 is YFSETQ. V was shortened by 0 bases and J by 2 bases, with 11 bases between the two germline ends. This CDR3 region has 15 residues.

The chain carries TRBV5-1 and TRBJ1-1; D gene uncertain. This sequence originates from a human donor in good health. Sequencing was performed on CD4+ T cells from blood, cultured in vitro. The CDR3 region has the DNA TGCGCCAGCAGCTTGGACGGCAGAACCAACACTGAAGCTTTCTTT. Translating it yields CASSLDGRTNTEAFF. The variable domain in full, completed from reference TRBV5-1 and TRBJ1-1, reads KAGVTQTPRYLIKTRGQQVTLSCSPISGHRSVSWYQQTPGQGLQFLFEYFSETQRNKGNFPGRFSGRQFSNSRSEMNVSTLELGDSALYLCASSLDGRTNTEAFFGQGTRLTVV.